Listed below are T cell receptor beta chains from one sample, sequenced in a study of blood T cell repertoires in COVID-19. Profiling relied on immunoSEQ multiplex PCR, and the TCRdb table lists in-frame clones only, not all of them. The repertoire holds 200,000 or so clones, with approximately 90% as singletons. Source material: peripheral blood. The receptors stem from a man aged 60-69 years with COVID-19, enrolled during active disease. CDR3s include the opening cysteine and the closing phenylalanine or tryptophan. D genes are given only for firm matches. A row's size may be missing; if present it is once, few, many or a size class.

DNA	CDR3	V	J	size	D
TGCGCCAGCAGCCGAGCAACTAATGAAAAACTGTTTTTT	CASSRATNEKLFF	TRBV4-1	TRBJ1-4	.	.
TGTGCCAGCAGCCTGGGACAGGGGGCCGGCTACACCTTC	CASSLGQGAGYTF	TRBV2	TRBJ1-2	.	TRBD1
TGTGCCAGCAGCCGCTGGGCAGGGGGCGCGGATGAGCAGTTCTTC	CASSRWAGGADEQFF	TRBV16	TRBJ2-1	.	TRBD1
TGTGCCAGTAGTATAGCTGGGGAGGGATTCTACGAGCAGTACTTC	CASSIAGEGFYEQYF	TRBV19	TRBJ2-7	.	TRBD2
TGTGCCAGCAGGGACAGGGAGAACACTGAAGCTTTCTTT	CASRDRENTEAFF	TRBV2	TRBJ1-1	.	TRBD1
TGTGCCTGGACCAGACTTTTGAACACTGAAGCTTTCTTT	CAWTRLLNTEAFF	TRBV30	TRBJ1-1	.	.
TGTGCCAGCAGCCGACAGGGCCAAATTATCTATGGCTACACCTTC	CASSRQGQIIYGYTF	TRBV28	TRBJ1-2	.	TRBD1
TGTGCCAGCAGCTTAGTTAGCGGCGCCTACAATGAGCAGTTCTTC	CASSLVSGAYNEQFF	TRBV7-2	TRBJ2-1	.	.
TGTGCCACCAGTGATAAGGGGGCAGGGAATGAAAAACTGTTTTTT	CATSDKGAGNEKLFF	TRBV24-1	TRBJ1-4	.	TRBD1
TGTGCCAGCAGCTTATCCCAGTCTTACAATGAGCAGTTCTTC	CASSLSQSYNEQFF	TRBV7-9	TRBJ2-1	.	.
TGTGCCAGCAGCTTAACTAGGACTGCTTCTGAAGCTTTCTTT	CASSLTRTASEAFF	TRBV7-3	TRBJ1-1	.	.
TGTGCCAGCAGCCCAGGCCTCTGGGAGCGAAGAACCCAAGAGACCCAGTACTTC	CASSPGLWERRTQETQYF	TRBV7-9	TRBJ2-5	.	.
TGCGCCAGCAGCCAAGCGTCCGACAGGGTCGGCTTTTACGAGCAGTACTTC	CASSQASDRVGFYEQYF	TRBV4-1	TRBJ2-7	once	TRBD1
TGTGCCAGCTCACCACTGGCGCGGGGGACTGGGGACTATGGCTACACCTTC	CASSPLARGTGDYGYTF	TRBV18	TRBJ1-2	.	.
TGTGCCAGCAGCCCAGGAGGGGGCCGATCTTTATACAATGAGCAGTTCTTC	CASSPGGGRSLYNEQFF	TRBV5-4	TRBJ2-1	once	.
TGTGCCAGCAGCCTCGGACTAGCGGGAGCCCCAGATACGCAGTATTTT	CASSLGLAGAPDTQYF	TRBV14	TRBJ2-3	.	TRBD2
TGTGCCACCGAAGCGTCAGCGGGAGGGGAAACCGGGGAGCTGTTTTTT	CATEASAGGETGELFF	TRBV28	TRBJ2-2	.	TRBD2
TGTGCCAGCGCGCAGTTTAAACTAGCGGGAGACACCGGGGAGCTGTTTTTT	CASAQFKLAGDTGELFF	TRBV19	TRBJ2-2	.	TRBD2
TGTGCCAGCAGCCAAGCGGGGGGGAACTATGGCTACACCTTC	CASSQAGGNYGYTF	TRBV3-1/TRBV3-2	TRBJ1-2	.	.
TGTGCCAGCAGTGAAGCGCTCGGGGGGCTAAACACCGGGGAGCTGTTTTTT	CASSEALGGLNTGELFF	TRBV6-1	TRBJ2-2	.	.
TGTGCCAGCTCGTCCGCAGGGGGTCAGCCCCAGCATTTT	CASSSAGGQPQHF	TRBV6-5	TRBJ1-5	.	TRBD1
TGTGCCAGCAGCCCCCCGGGGGGGAGGGCCTACGAGCAGTACTTC	CASSPPGGRAYEQYF	TRBV28	TRBJ2-7	few	TRBD2
TGCGCCAGCAGCTTGCCCCGACAGGGGGCAGGAAATGAGCAGTTCTTC	CASSLPRQGAGNEQFF	TRBV5-1	TRBJ2-1	.	TRBD1
TGTGCCAGCAGCGCCCGCCCTACTCCGGACGAGCAGTACTTC	CASSARPTPDEQYF	TRBV3-1/TRBV3-2	TRBJ2-7	.	.
TGTGCCAGCAGCTTAGGAGGCAGCGCGGAAACCCATGGCTACACCTTC	CASSLGGSAETHGYTF	TRBV7-9	TRBJ1-2	.	.
TGTGCCAGCAGCGCCCGACTAGTTTTAGCGAATGAGCAGTTCTTC	CASSARLVLANEQFF	TRBV5-6	TRBJ2-1	.	.